Presented here are 16 T cell receptor beta chains from one specimen sequenced in a study of blood T cell repertoires in COVID-19. Sequencing was performed with immunoSEQ multiplex PCR; in TCRdb, only in-frame clones are kept and a portion is missing. The data hold about 120,000 clones, with 85% to 90% observed a single time. Sequencing was performed on peripheral blood. Every receptor here comes from a woman aged 45-65 years with acute or convalescent COVID-19.

This clone was seen a single time. The gene calls are TRBV5-1 and TRBJ1-2, with no clear D. The CDR3 loop spans 14 amino acids. Germline CDR1 SGHRS, CDR2 YFSETQ. Deletions cut 7 bases from V and 6 bases from J, with 19 bases between. The DNA of the CDR3 is TGCGCCAGCCGCCACTCGACGGAGCAGAATGGCTACACCTTC. Amino acids: CASRHSTEQNGYTF. Based on the CDR3 plus reference TRBV5-1 and TRBJ1-2, the full variable domain is KAGVTQTPRYLIKTRGQQVTLSCSPISGHRSVSWYQQTPGQGLQFLFEYFSETQRNKGNFPGRFSGRQFSNSRSEMNVSTLELGDSALYLCASRHSTEQNGYTFGSGTRLTVV.

The V call is TRBV7-3, the J call TRBJ2-2; TRBD1 matches 8 bases. V was pared by 2 bases and J by 4 bases, with 6 bases of the junction left unmatched. The CDR3 contains 16 residues. Per the germline V gene, CDR1 is SGHTA and CDR2 is FQGTGA. CDR3 protein: CASSLGQGASTGELFF. DNA for the CDR3: TGTGCCAGCAGCTTAGGCCAGGGGGCGAGCACCGGGGAGCTGTTTTTT.

The chain has TRBV6-5 and TRBJ2-1, with 7 bases that match TRBD1. The germline gives CDR1 MNHEY, CDR2 SVGAGI. The V gene end was trimmed by 8 bases and the J gene end by 3 bases; junction bases not matched to a gene: 7. This CDR3 is 14 amino acids long. The chain's CDR3 is CASARDRVYNEQFF. The CDR3 nucleotides read TGTGCCAGCGCGAGGGACAGAGTCTACAATGAGCAGTTCTTC.

The rearrangement joins TRBV5-1 to TRBJ2-5; 9 bases agree with TRBD2. Trimming took 1 base from V and 4 from J; bases not matched to a gene: 8. CDR3 length: 16 residues. The V gene's germline CDR1 is SGHRS and CDR2 YFSETQ. The CDR3 is CASSLMAGGPSETQYF. The CDR3 DNA is TGCGCCAGCAGCTTGATGGCGGGAGGGCCGTCAGAGACCCAGTACTTC.

This rearrangement joins TRBV28 to TRBJ2-2, with D perhaps TRBD1 (6 bases). The CDR3 is 15 residues long. Germline assignment: CDR1 MDHEN and CDR2 SYDVKM. V lost 3 bases, J lost 1 base, and 9 bases lay in between. The CDR3 reads CASSLLGQNTGELFF. CDR3 nucleotides: TGTGCCAGCAGTTTGCTGGGACAGAACACCGGGGAGCTGTTTTTT.

The chain recombines TRBV6-5 with TRBJ2-7; TRBD1 aligns across 7 bases. The CDR3 length is 15 residues. J lost 4 bases, V lost 0 bases, and 6 bases had no gene match. Germline V gives CDR1 MNHEY, CDR2 SVGAGI. CDR3 amino acids: CASSYSGTEGYEQYF. CDR3 DNA: TGTGCCAGCAGTTACTCAGGGACAGAGGGGTACGAGCAGTACTTC.

This chain connects TRBV5-1 to TRBJ1-5; D is unclear. CDR3 length equals 14 residues. Trimming removed 4 bases from V and 2 bases from J, with 10 bases in between. Per the germline V gene, CDR1 is SGHRS and CDR2 is YFSETQ. CDR3 residues: CASSLSGGNQPQHF. CDR3 DNA: TGCGCCAGCAGCCTTAGCGGAGGCAATCAGCCCCAGCATTTT.

The chain couples TRBV30 to TRBJ2-3; D perhaps matches TRBD2 (5 bases). V was cut by 2 bases and J by 2 bases, with 14 bases left in between. This CDR3 comprises 15 residues. CDR1 is GTSNPN, CDR2 SVGIG, per germline (reference sequence). CDR3 nucleotide sequence: TGTGCCTGGAGTATGGTAGCGCGGTCCACAGATACGCAGTATTTT. This translates into CAWSMVARSTDTQYF.

This chain connects TRBV6-6 to TRBJ2-5; maybe TRBD2 (5 bases). The CDR3 has 11 amino acids. Per the germline V gene, CDR1 is MNHNY and CDR2 is SVGAGI (reference sequence). V lost 7 bases to trimming and J lost 4 bases, with 7 bases between them. The CDR3 sequence is CASTAGETQYF. DNA of the CDR3: TGTGCCAGCACTGCGGGAGAGACCCAGTACTTC.

The count of this clone is one. V is TRBV6-4 and J is TRBJ2-2, with D maybe TRBD2 (5 bases). CDR3 size: 14 residues. CDR1 and CDR2 (germline): MRHNA, SNTAGT. Trimming removed 8 bases at V and 2 bases at J, with 12 bases between. CDR3 DNA sequence: TGTGCCAGCCGGACTTCGTTTAACACCGGGGAGCTGTTTTTT. This encodes CASRTSFNTGELFF.

V gene TRBV7-2 combines with J gene TRBJ1-5; the match to TRBD1 covers 7 bases. Germline V gene lookup returns CDR1 SGHTA and CDR2 FQGNSA. The CDR3 runs to 13 residues. J lost 5 bases, V lost 3 bases, and 1 base had no gene match. The CDR3 DNA reads TGTGCCAGCAGCTTTACAGGGGATCAGCCCCAGCATTTT. Translating gives CASSFTGDQPQHF.

The chain recombines TRBV30 with TRBJ1-4, with no clear D. The CDR3 is 13 residues long. Deletions cut 1 base from V and 4 bases from J, with 7 bases between. Germline V CDR1 and CDR2: GTSNPN, SVGIG (reference sequence). CDR3 in DNA: TGTGCCTGGAGTGAGGGAGGTAATGAAAAACTGTTTTTT. It translates to CAWSEGGNEKLFF.

V is TRBV5-6 and J is TRBJ1-2; TRBD1 matches 7 bases. CDR1 SGHDT and CDR2 YYEEEE come from the germline V gene. Trimming at V came to 3 bases and at J to 6 bases, leaving 11 bases not matched to a gene. This CDR3 has 15 residues. The DNA for the CDR3 is TGTGCCAGCAGCTCGCGGCTACAGGGGAAGGATGGCTACACCTTC. As protein: CASSSRLQGKDGYTF.

The chain is built from TRBV6-5 and TRBJ2-7; TRBD2 matches 7 bases. Germline CDR1 reads MNHEY; CDR2 reads SVGAGI. Germline trimming cut 6 bases from V and 3 bases from J; bases unmatched to any gene: 5. This CDR3 spans 13 amino acids. CDR3 region: CASSQRGGYEQYF. Here the CDR3 DNA reads TGTGCCAGCAGCCAGCGGGGCGGCTACGAGCAGTACTTC.

The chain is built from TRBV5-4 and TRBJ2-7; 11 nucleotides line up with TRBD2. The J segment lost 0 bases and the V segment lost 4 bases, leaving 6 bases of the junction unmatched. CDR1 SGHNT and CDR2 YYREEE come from the germline V gene (reference sequence). The CDR3 covers 16 residues. In nucleotides, the CDR3 is TGTGCCAGCAGCGAAGGTAGCGGGAGGGGCTCCTACGAGCAGTACTTC. Translated, it gives CASSEGSGRGSYEQYF. Using reference TRBV5-4 and TRBJ2-7 for the parts outside the CDR3, the full variable domain is ETGVTQSPTHLIKTRGQQVTLRCSSQSGHNTVSWYQQALGQGPQFIFQYYREEENGRGNFPPRFSGLQFPNYSSELNVNALELDDSALYLCASSEGSGRGSYEQYFGPGTRLTVT.

The rearrangement joins TRBV4-2 to TRBJ1-4, with 8 bases fitting TRBD1. In germline, CDR1 is LGHNA, CDR2 YNFKEQ. V was pared by 0 bases and J by 4 bases, with 1 base of the junction left unmatched. CDR3 length: 15 residues. The CDR3 sequence is CASSQDGQGNEKLFF. The DNA for the CDR3 is TGTGCCAGCAGCCAAGATGGACAGGGTAATGAAAAACTGTTTTTT.